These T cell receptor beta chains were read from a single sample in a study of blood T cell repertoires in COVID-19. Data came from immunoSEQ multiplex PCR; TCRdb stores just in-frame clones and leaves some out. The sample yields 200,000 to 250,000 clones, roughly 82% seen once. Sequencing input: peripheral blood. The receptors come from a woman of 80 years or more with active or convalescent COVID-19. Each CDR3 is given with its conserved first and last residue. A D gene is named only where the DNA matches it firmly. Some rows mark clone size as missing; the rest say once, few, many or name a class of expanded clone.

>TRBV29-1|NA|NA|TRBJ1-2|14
CSVGGPPANYGYTF
TGCAGCGTAGGAGGACCTCCAGCTAACTATGGCTACACCTTC
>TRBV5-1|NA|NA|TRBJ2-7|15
CASSLGWGAGEEQYF
TGCGCCAGCAGCTTGGGTTGGGGGGCGGGAGAGGAGCAGTACTTC
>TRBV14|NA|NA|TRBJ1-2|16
CASSQPPPTANYGYTF
TGTGCCAGCAGCCAACCACCCCCGACAGCTAACTATGGCTACACCTTC
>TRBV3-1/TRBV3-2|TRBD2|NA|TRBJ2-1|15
CASSQDGGKYNEQFF
TGTGCCAGCAGCCAAGACGGGGGGAAGTACAATGAGCAGTTCTTC
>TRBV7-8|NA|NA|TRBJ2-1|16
CASLQERASPRNEQFF
TGTGCCAGTCTACAAGAGCGGGCCTCGCCGAGAAATGAGCAGTTCTTC
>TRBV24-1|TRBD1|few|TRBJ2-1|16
CATSDWGQGTYNEQFF
TGTGCCACCAGTGACTGGGGACAGGGAACGTACAATGAGCAGTTCTTC
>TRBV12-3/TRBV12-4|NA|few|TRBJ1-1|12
CASSLEWTEAFF
TGTGCCAGCAGTTTGGAGTGGACTGAAGCTTTCTTT
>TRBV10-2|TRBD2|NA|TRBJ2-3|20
CASTRAGLAGSPGGTDTQYF
TGCGCCAGCACACGCGCCGGACTAGCGGGATCCCCGGGGGGCACAGATACGCAGTATTTT
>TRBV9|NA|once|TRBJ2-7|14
CASSVGVGVYEQYF
TGTGCCAGCAGCGTAGGAGTCGGGGTCTACGAGCAGTACTTC
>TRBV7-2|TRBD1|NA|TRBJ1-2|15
CASSPFGTGNYGYTF
TGTGCCAGCAGCCCATTCGGGACAGGGAACTATGGCTACACCTTC
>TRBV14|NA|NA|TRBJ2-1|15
CASSPQLGSYNEQFF
TGTGCCAGCAGCCCACAACTAGGATCCTACAATGAGCAGTTCTTC
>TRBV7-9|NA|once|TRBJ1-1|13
CASNLMGGTEAFF
TGTGCCAGCAATCTTATGGGGGGAACTGAAGCTTTCTTT
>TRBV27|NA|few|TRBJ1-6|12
CASSYRSSPLHF
TGTGCCAGCAGTTACAGGAGTTCACCCCTCCACTTT
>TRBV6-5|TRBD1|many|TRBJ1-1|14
CASSKGQGRTEAFF
TGTGCCAGCAGTAAGGGACAGGGGAGGACTGAAGCTTTCTTT
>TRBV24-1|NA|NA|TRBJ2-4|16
CATISQCPLAKNIQYF
TGTGCCACCATTTCCCAGTGTCCTCTAGCCAAAAACATTCAGTACTTC
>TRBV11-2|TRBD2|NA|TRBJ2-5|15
CASSLASGSLETQYF
TGTGCCAGCAGCTTAGCTAGCGGGAGTTTAGAGACCCAGTACTTC
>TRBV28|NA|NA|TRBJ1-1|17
CASSLFGGGPVNTEAFF
TGTGCCAGCAGTTTATTTGGGGGAGGGCCGGTGAACACTGAAGCTTTCTTT
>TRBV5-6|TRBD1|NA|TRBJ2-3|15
CASSLGQGVADTQYF
TGTGCCAGCAGCTTGGGACAGGGGGTGGCAGATACGCAGTATTTT
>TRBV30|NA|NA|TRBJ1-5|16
CAWSRDINAPNQPQHF
TGTGCCTGGAGCCGGGACATCAACGCGCCCAATCAGCCCCAGCATTTT
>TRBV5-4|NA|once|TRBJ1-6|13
CATNLQGNSPLHF
TGTGCCACCAATCTACAGGGAAATTCACCCCTCCACTTT
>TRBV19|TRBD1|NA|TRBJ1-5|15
CASSTTGDIAQPQHF
TGTGCCAGTAGTACGACAGGGGATATCGCTCAGCCCCAGCATTTT
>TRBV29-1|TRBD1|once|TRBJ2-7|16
CSVAGTKGQGNDEQYF
TGCAGCGTTGCGGGCACTAAGGGACAGGGTAACGACGAGCAGTACTTC
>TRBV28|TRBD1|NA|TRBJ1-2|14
CASRSTGMRNGYTF
TGTGCCAGCAGATCGACAGGGATGAGGAATGGCTACACCTTC
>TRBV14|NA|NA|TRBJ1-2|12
CASSQGVWGYTF
TGTGCCAGCAGCCAAGGAGTTTGGGGCTACACCTTC